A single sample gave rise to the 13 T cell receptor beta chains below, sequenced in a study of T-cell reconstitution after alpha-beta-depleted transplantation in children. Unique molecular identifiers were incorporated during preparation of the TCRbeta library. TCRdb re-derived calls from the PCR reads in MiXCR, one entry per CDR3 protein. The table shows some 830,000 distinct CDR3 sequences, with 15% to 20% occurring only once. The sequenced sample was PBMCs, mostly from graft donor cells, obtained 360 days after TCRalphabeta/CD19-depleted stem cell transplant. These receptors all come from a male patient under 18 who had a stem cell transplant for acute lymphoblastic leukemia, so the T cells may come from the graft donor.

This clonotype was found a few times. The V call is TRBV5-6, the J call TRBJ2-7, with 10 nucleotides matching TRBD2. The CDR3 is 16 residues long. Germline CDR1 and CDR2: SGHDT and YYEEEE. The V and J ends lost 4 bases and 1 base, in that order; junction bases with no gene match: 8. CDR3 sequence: CASSPQLAGRSYEQYF. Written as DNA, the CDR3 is TGTGCCAGCAGCCCCCAACTAGCGGGGAGGTCCTACGAGCAGTACTTC.

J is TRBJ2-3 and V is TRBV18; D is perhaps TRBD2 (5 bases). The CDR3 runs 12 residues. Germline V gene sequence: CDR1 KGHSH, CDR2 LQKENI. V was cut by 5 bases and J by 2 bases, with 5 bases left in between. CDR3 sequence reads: CASSDYTDTQYF. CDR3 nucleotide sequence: TGTGCCAGCTCAGACTACACAGATACGCAGTATTTT.

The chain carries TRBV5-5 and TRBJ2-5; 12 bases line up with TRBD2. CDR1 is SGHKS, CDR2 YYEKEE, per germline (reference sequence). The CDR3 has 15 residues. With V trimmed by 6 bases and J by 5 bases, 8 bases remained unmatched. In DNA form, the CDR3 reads TGTGCCAGCACCCCTAGCGGGAGGGCCGTCGAGACCCAGTACTTC. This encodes CASTPSGRAVETQYF.

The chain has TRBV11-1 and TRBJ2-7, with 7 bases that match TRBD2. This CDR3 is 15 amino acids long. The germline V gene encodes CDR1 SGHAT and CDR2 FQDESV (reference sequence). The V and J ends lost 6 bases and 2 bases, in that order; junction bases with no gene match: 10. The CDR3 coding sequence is TGTGCCAGCAGTCCCAGCAGAGCGGGGCCCTACGAGCAGTACTTC. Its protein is CASSPSRAGPYEQYF.

CDR3 residues: CSAEGDIYNEQFF. CDR3 sequence (DNA): TGCAGCGCAGAAGGGGATATCTACAATGAGCAGTTCTTC. V usage is TRBV29-1 and J usage is TRBJ2-1; a weak D match, TRBD1 (5 bases). CDR3 size: 13 residues. The V end was cut by 7 bases, the J end by 3 bases, with 13 bases between. Looked up from germline, CDR1 is SQVTM and CDR2 is ANQGSEA.

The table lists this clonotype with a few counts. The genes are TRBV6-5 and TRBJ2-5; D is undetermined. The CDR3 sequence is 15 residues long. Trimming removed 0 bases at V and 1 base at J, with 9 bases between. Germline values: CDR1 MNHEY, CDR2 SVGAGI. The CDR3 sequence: CASSYSAVLQETQYF. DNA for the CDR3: TGTGCCAGCAGTTACTCGGCAGTGCTCCAAGAGACCCAGTACTTC.

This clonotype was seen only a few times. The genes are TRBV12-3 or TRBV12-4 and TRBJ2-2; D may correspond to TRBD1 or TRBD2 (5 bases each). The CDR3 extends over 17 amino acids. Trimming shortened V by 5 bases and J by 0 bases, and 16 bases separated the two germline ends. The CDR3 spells CASSLKRGGANTGELFF. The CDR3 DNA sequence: TGTGCCAGCAGTCTAAAGAGGGGCGGTGCGAACACCGGGGAGCTGTTTTTT.

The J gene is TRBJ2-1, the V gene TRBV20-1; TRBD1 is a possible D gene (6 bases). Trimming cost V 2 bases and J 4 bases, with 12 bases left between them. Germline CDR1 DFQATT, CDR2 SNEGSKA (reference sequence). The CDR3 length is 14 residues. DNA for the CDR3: TGCAGTGCTAGACCCCAAGGGGGATACAATGAGCAGTTCTTC. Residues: CSARPQGGYNEQFF.

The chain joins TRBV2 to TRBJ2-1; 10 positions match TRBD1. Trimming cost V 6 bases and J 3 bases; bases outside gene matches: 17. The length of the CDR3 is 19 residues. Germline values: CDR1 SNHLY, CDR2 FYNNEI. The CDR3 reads CASRDGTGERERHYNEQFF. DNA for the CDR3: TGTGCCAGCAGAGACGGGACAGGGGAGCGGGAGAGACACTACAATGAGCAGTTCTTC. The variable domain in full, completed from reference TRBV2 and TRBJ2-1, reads EPEVTQTPSHQVTQMGQEVILRCVPISNHLYFYWYRQILGQKVEFLVSFYNNEISEKSEIFDDQFSVERPDGSNFTLKIRSTKLEDSAMYFCASRDGTGERERHYNEQFFGPGTRLTVL.

CDR3 nucleotide sequence: TGTGCCAGCAGCTTCCCGTCGGCGGGGGAGCTGTTTTTT. This gives the protein CASSFPSAGELFF. This rearrangement joins TRBV7-9 to TRBJ2-2; D uncertain. This CDR3 has 13 residues. Germline CDR1 SEHNR, CDR2 FQNEAQ (reference sequence). V was pared by 3 bases and J by 8 bases, with 10 bases between. Supplemented by reference TRBV7-9 and TRBJ2-2, the full variable domain reads DTGVSQNPRHKITKRGQNVTFRCDPISEHNRLYWYRQTLGQGPEFLTYFQNEAQLEKSRLLSDRFSAERPKGSFSTLEIQRTEQGDSAMYLCASSFPSAGELFFGEGSRLTVL.

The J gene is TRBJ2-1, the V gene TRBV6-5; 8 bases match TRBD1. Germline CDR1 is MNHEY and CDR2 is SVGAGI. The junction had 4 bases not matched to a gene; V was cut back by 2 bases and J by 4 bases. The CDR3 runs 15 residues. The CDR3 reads CASSYRTGIYNEQFF. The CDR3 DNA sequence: TGTGCCAGCAGTTACAGGACAGGGATTTACAATGAGCAGTTCTTC.

CDR3 in amino acids: CASSFAQGTGEAFF. The DNA of the CDR3 is TGTGCCAGCAGCTTTGCCCAGGGCACAGGGGAAGCTTTCTTT. V and J are TRBV7-9 and TRBJ1-1, with D tentatively TRBD1 (6 bases). The CDR3 contains 14 residues. The V end lost 3 bases, the J end lost 8 bases, and 16 bases lay between the germline ends. The germline V gene has CDR1 SEHNR and CDR2 FQNEAQ (reference sequence).

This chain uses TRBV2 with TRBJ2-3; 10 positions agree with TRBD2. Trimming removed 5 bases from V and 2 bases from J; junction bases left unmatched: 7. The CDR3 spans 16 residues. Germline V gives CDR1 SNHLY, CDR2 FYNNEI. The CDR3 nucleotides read TGTGCCAGCAGTTTTAGCGGGAGGACGACCACAGATACGCAGTATTTT. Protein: CASSFSGRTTTDTQYF.